A single TCR beta chain is shown here with its context. What it binds is not known. The sample is drawn from a study of T cell responses to AZD1222 COVID-19 vaccine. Looking at the study overall: Second-dose groups at about 4 or about 12 weeks were pooled. Study-wide findings and caveats: Clonal diversity may have been underestimated in mostly white British donors.

TCRdb's table, derived via immunoSEQ multiplex PCR, lists solely in-frame clones and lacks some. The sample consists of tens of thousands of clones, around nine tenths of them appearing once. The V gene's germline CDR1 is SGDLS and CDR2 YYNGEE. Trimming removed 3 bases from V and 8 bases from J, with 14 bases in between. CDR3 length: 13 residues. V gene TRBV9 combines with J gene TRBJ1-1; D unclear. This clonotype originated in an adult in good health. Sequencing used peripheral blood, obtained on day 0 of AZD1222 vaccination. The CDR3 sequence: CASSGQNAREAFF. In DNA, the CDR3 is TGTGCCAGCAGCGGGCAGAATGCTCGGGAAGCTTTCTTT. Full variable domain (outside the CDR3, taken from reference TRBV9 and TRBJ1-1): DSGVTQTPKHLITATGQRVTLRCSPRSGDLSVYWYQQSLDQGLQFLIQYYNGEERAKGNILERFSAQQFPDLHSELNLSSLELGDSALYFCASSGQNAREAFFGQGTRLTVV.